One sample yielded the 18 T cell receptor beta chains listed below, sequenced in a study of OX40 agonist ivuxolimab in advanced cancers. The method was immunoSEQ multiplex PCR; TCRdb's version includes in-frame clones alone and lacks a portion of them. The sample comprises fewer than 65,000 clones, just over 85% of which are singletons, and roughly 1.1% rests with the top ten. Sequenced here: CD4+ or CD8+ T cells sorted from blood, sampled in a trial of the OX40 agonist ivuxolimab. Receptors originate from an adult with an advanced solid tumor such as melanoma, head and neck, liver or kidney cancer.

This chain links TRBV30 with TRBJ2-1, with TRBD1 matching over 7 bases. V shed 3 bases, J shed 13 bases, and the junction held 3 bases outside the gene matches. The CDR3 is 10 amino acids. CDR1 and CDR2 (germline): GTSNPN, SVGIG (reference sequence). This chain's CDR3 is CAWSGTVQFF. The CDR3 DNA is TGTGCCTGGAGCGGGACAGTTCAGTTCTTC.

The chain employs TRBV5-1 and TRBJ2-3, with 11 positions matching TRBD2. The CDR3 is made up of 16 amino acids. With V trimmed by 0 bases and J by 5 bases, 5 bases remained unmatched. From germline, CDR1 is SGHRS and CDR2 YFSETQ. CDR3 in DNA: TGCGCCAGCAGCTTGGGACTAGCGGGAACTGGAGATACGCAGTATTTT. It codes for CASSLGLAGTGDTQYF.

The CDR3 here is CAWSAGTSGNEQFF. The CDR3 DNA follows: TGTGCCTGGAGCGCCGGGACTAGCGGCAATGAGCAGTTCTTC. This sequence joins TRBV30 and TRBJ2-1, with TRBD2 matching 11 bases. The V segment lost 3 bases and the J segment 6 bases; nucleotides outside the gene matches: 4. In germline, CDR1 is GTSNPN, CDR2 SVGIG (reference sequence). The CDR3 is made up of 14 amino acids.

This clone was observed once. The rearrangement links TRBV30 to TRBJ2-5; D is possibly TRBD1 or TRBD2 (5 bases each). CDR3 length: 12 amino acids. Germline V gene lookup returns CDR1 GTSNPN and CDR2 SVGIG (reference sequence). Trimming left V 3 bases short and J 5 bases short, with 10 bases between. The CDR3, as DNA: TGTGCCTGGAGCTGGGGGATCGAGACCCAGTACTTC. Translation: CAWSWGIETQYF.

The chain combines TRBV18 with TRBJ2-7, with D perhaps given as TRBD1 or TRBD2 (5 bases each). The germline V gene encodes CDR1 KGHSH and CDR2 LQKENI. V dropped 2 bases and J dropped 3 bases, with 14 bases sitting between them. The CDR3 sequence is 15 residues long. The CDR3 sequence is CASSPEGWVSYEQYF. The CDR3 coding sequence is TGTGCCAGCTCACCAGAGGGGTGGGTGAGCTACGAGCAGTACTTC.

The chain couples TRBV27 to TRBJ2-7; D possibly corresponds to TRBD2 (5 bases). Germline V CDR1 and CDR2: MNHEY, SMNVEV (reference sequence). The V and J ends lost 3 bases and 5 bases respectively, with 17 bases between them. The CDR3 runs 15 residues. This CDR3 is CASSFAGKTWDEQYF. The CDR3 DNA sequence: TGTGCCAGCAGTTTTGCCGGGAAGACTTGGGACGAGCAGTACTTC.

The chain has TRBV20-1 and TRBJ2-5; 7 positions match TRBD1. The V segment lost 3 bases and the J segment 5 bases; nucleotides outside the gene matches: 0. CDR1 DFQATT and CDR2 SNEGSKA come from the germline V gene (reference sequence). The CDR3 length is 11 residues. The CDR3 bases are TGCAGTGCTAGGACAGGGGAGACCCAGTACTTC. Residues: CSARTGETQYF.

J is TRBJ1-2 and V is TRBV6-1, with 7 bases identical to TRBD1. The germline gives CDR1 MNHNS, CDR2 SASEGT. The trim removed 3 bases at V and 5 bases at J, leaving 21 bases unmatched. CDR3 length: 19 amino acids. DNA of the CDR3: TGTGCCAGCAGTGACTTGTTTGGAGTAGGGGGCAAGGTTTTATATGGCTACACCTTC. It specifies CASSDLFGVGGKVLYGYTF.

This rearrangement joins TRBV4-2 to TRBJ2-7; 14 nucleotides align to TRBD2. Germline V gives CDR1 LGHNA, CDR2 YNFKEQ. The CDR3 consists of 19 residues. With V trimmed by 3 bases and J by 2 bases, 12 bases remained unmatched. This chain's CDR3 is CASSQTAGTSGSQAYEQYF. The CDR3 nucleotides are TGTGCCAGCAGCCAGACCGCCGGGACTAGCGGGAGTCAAGCCTACGAGCAGTACTTC.

This chain uses TRBV11-2 with TRBJ2-2, with TRBD2 matching 10 bases. The germline V gene encodes CDR1 SGHAT and CDR2 FQNNGV. The CDR3 loop spans 17 amino acids. V trimming: 4 bases; J trimming: 4 bases; junction bases outside the gene matches: 9. CDR3 nucleotides: TGTGCCAGCAGCTGGCCTGTAAGCGGGAGGGGCACCGGGGAGCTGTTTTTT. Its protein product is CASSWPVSGRGTGELFF.

The chain carries TRBV11-2 and TRBJ1-1; a possible D gene is TRBD1 (6 bases). Trimming cost V 1 base and J 5 bases, with 8 bases left between them. CDR1 and CDR2 from the germline V gene are SGHAT and FQNNGV. The CDR3 extends over 13 amino acids. DNA for the CDR3: TGTGCCAGCAGCTTAGGCAGGGGTACTGAAGCTTTCTTT. Protein: CASSLGRGTEAFF.

The J gene is TRBJ2-7, the V gene TRBV19; 9 bases map to TRBD1. Losses at the gene ends were 5 bases for V and 4 bases for J; bases not matched to a gene: 9. The CDR3 has 15 amino acids. The germline V gene encodes CDR1 LNHDA and CDR2 SQIVND (reference sequence). The CDR3 is CASSPPDRGMYEQYF. CDR3 in DNA: TGTGCCAGTAGTCCTCCGGACAGGGGAATGTACGAGCAGTACTTC.

This clone occurred once. Sequence at one end of the junction differs from germline and may be a read error. This sequence joins TRBV5-1 and TRBJ2-1, with 9 bases that match TRBD2. Germline V gives CDR1 SGHRS, CDR2 YFSETQ. There are 15 residues in the CDR3. The CDR3 is CASSLSGTSYDEQFF. Here the CDR3 DNA reads TGCGCCAGCAGCCTCTCCGGGACTAGCTACGATGAGCAGTTCTTC.

This chain joins TRBV9 and TRBJ1-5, with a possible D match to TRBD1 (5 bases). This CDR3 comprises 13 residues. Germline V gene sequence: CDR1 SGDLS, CDR2 YYNGEE. Trimming pared 5 bases from V and 6 bases from J, leaving 12 bases between. CDR3 amino acids: CASSLGGVQPQHF. The CDR3 DNA reads TGTGCCAGCAGTTTGGGGGGGGTTCAGCCCCAGCATTTT.

The V call is TRBV5-1, the J call TRBJ2-1, with 13 bases identical to TRBD2. J was trimmed by 10 bases and V by 4 bases; bases with no gene match: 11. The CDR3 length is 16 residues. Germline CDR1 and CDR2: SGHRS and YFSETQ. CDR3 sequence (DNA): TGCGCCAGCAGCCGTCCTGGACTAGCGGGAGTACCCGAGCAGTTCTTC. It translates to CASSRPGLAGVPEQFF.

This clone was detected only a few times. J is TRBJ1-1 and V is TRBV30; no definite D call. Trimming took 0 bases from V and 11 from J, leaving 19 bases between them. CDR1 is GTSNPN and CDR2 is SVGIG in the germline V gene (reference sequence). The CDR3 loop spans 14 amino acids. The CDR3 nucleotides read TGTGCCTGGAGTGTAACCCCGCAAAAGAACGAGGCTTTCTTT. Its protein product is CAWSVTPQKNEAFF.

The gene calls are TRBV28 and TRBJ2-7; D possibly uses TRBD1 or TRBD2 (5 bases each). The CDR3 runs 13 residues. CDR1 is MDHEN, CDR2 SYDVKM, per germline. Trimming stripped 7 bases from V and 0 bases from J, with 10 bases between. The CDR3 protein is CASTPGSSYEQYF. CDR3 DNA sequence: TGTGCCAGCACCCCAGGGAGCTCCTACGAGCAGTACTTC.

This chain connects TRBV10-3 to TRBJ2-5; D is unclear. The CDR3 consists of 12 residues. Germline V lookup: CDR1 ENHRY, CDR2 SYGVKD. Trimming took off 1 base at V and 0 bases at J, with 0 bases between the two ends. Here the CDR3 DNA reads TGTGCCATCAGTGAGTACCAAGAGACCCAGTACTTC. Translated: CAISEYQETQYF.